Listed below are T cell receptor beta chains from one sample, sequenced in a study of shared clonotypes between healthy human individuals. Method: immunoSEQ multiplex PCR; TCRdb's copy keeps in-frame clones and lacks some. The data show about 2 million clones, about 95% seen once. The sequenced sample was naive CD4+ T cells sorted from blood. Every receptor here comes from a man younger than 30 in good health. Each CDR3 is given with its conserved first and last residue. A D gene is named only where the DNA matches it firmly.

>-|TRBV2
CASSEARGVYEQYF
>-|TRBV19
CASRTILTDTQYF
>-|TRBV6-6
CASSYSQGRNYGYTF
>-|TRBV7-9
CASSGLGGYGYTF
>-|TRBV5-4
CASSLGAGYGYTF
>TRBD1|TRBV11-2
CASSYRGDIQYF
>-|TRBV11-1
CASSLEGGLYNEQFF
>-|TRBV18
CASSPPGNYGYTF
>-|TRBV11-3
CASSLNRDSFEQFF
>-|TRBV12-2
CATSSRDRKSYEQYF
>-|TRBV27
CASSQGPPGTEAFF
>TRBD2|TRBV10-3
CAISASGAYNEQFF
>-|TRBV21-1
CASGGTNPTGEQFF
>-|TRBV18
CASSPVTDTQYF
>TRBD1|TRBV5-1
CASRQGSTQETQYF
>TRBD1|TRBV6-5
CASLFRGGTEAFF
>TRBD1|TRBV7-2
CASSRDRVTEAFF
>-|TRBV19
CASSDTYKNIQYF
>-|TRBV29-1
CSAQDGGRPNEKLFF
>TRBD1|TRBV27
CASSRTGISYEQYF
>-|TRBV10-1
CASSPTYRVKIWYGNQPQHF
>-|TRBV19
CASTPGRNSPLHF
>-|TRBV5-4
CASSLNNYGYTF
>-|TRBV6-5
CASSLQGKPYEQYF
>-|TRBV7-2
CASSLVGNQETQYF
>TRBD1|TRBV4-1
CASSLYRGDIAKNIQYF
>TRBD1|TRBV6-6
CASSYSGTGGTEAFF
>-|TRBV2
CASSSRTVNTEAFF
>TRBD1|TRBV5-1
CASSPTVPGQDNYEQYF
>-|TRBV7-6
CASSPQGTGEKLFF
>TRBD1|TRBV5-5
CASRQGEKLFF
>-|TRBV9
CASSGRVGTDYGYTF
>-|TRBV18
CASTRRGDGYTF
>-|TRBV30
CAWSVGSQGFQETQYF
>TRBD1|TRBV10-3
CAIREQGGNTEAFF
>-|TRBV25-1
CASSEGNQPQHF
>-|TRBV6-1
CASGAFGFSDTQYF
>-|TRBV14
CASRGGGNTIYF
>-|TRBV2
CASSEQDSGANVLTF
>-|TRBV19
CASRRSGTTNYGYTF
>-|TRBV6-1
CASRDSMGISDTQYF
>-|TRBV7-9
CASSTGTVISGANVLTF
>-|TRBV5-1
CASSLVAGQGWSEQYF
>-|TRBV4-1
CASSQEVGASNQPQHF
>-|TRBV7-3
CASSLSGSGTDTQYF
>TRBD1|TRBV28
CASKRTGKSDYGYTF
>-|TRBV5-6
CASSLGQDQPQHF
>TRBD1|TRBV7-8
CASSFSRGQNYGYTF
>TRBD1|TRBV28
CACSKTGGFGYGYTF
>-|TRBV12-5
CASGLGGQDTEAFF
>-|TRBV5-1
CASSPEPSGGADTQYF
>TRBD2|TRBV6-5
CASSRTSGTYNEQFF
>TRBD1|TRBV19
CASFGQGFYGYTF
>TRBD2|TRBV5-6
CASSLIEIAGDNSYNEQFF
>TRBD1|TRBV2
CASSERTGGDGYTF